This TCR beta chain was sequenced in a study of control samples from healthy donors and cancer patients (dated by TCRdb to about 2020). Concerning this clone itself: Its antigen target is currently unknown. Base qualities are not recorded, but no much larger clone differs from it by a single base.

The CDR3, cysteine through phenylalanine, is 13 amino acids long. The entry retains the CDR3 DNA only, 39 bases that are in frame from base 1. The CDR1 and CDR2 encoded by the germline V gene are SGHAT and FQNNGV. V was cut back by 5 bases and J by 4 bases, leaving a gap of 11 bases between them. Preparation of the library involved the immunoSEQ multiplex PCR assay. As stored in TCRdb, this immuneACCESS dataset retains in-frame rearrangements with V and J assigned. A fraction of the clones does not appear; measured against another copy, unresolved V genes explain less than half of the discrepancy, and the remainder lacks a known reason. This sample comprises 150,000 or so clones, about 90% of them detected only once. About 7.6% of the sample rests with the top ten.

This TCR came from a man aged 18 to 30 in good health. This chain is built from TRBV11-2 and TRBJ1-1; there is no confident call for the D gene. The sequencing input was blood. CDR3 region: CASSPPPGTEAFF. The bases are TGTGCCAGCAGCCCACCCCCGGGCACTGAAGCTTTCTTT. This CDR3, with the reference TRBV11-2 and TRBJ1-1 proteins standing in past its ends, gives the full variable domain EAGVAQSPRYKIIEKRQSVAFWCNPISGHATLYWYQQILGQGPKLLIQFQNNGVVDDSQLPKDRFSAERLKGVDSTLKIQPAKLEDSAVYLCASSPPPGTEAFFGQGTRLTVV.